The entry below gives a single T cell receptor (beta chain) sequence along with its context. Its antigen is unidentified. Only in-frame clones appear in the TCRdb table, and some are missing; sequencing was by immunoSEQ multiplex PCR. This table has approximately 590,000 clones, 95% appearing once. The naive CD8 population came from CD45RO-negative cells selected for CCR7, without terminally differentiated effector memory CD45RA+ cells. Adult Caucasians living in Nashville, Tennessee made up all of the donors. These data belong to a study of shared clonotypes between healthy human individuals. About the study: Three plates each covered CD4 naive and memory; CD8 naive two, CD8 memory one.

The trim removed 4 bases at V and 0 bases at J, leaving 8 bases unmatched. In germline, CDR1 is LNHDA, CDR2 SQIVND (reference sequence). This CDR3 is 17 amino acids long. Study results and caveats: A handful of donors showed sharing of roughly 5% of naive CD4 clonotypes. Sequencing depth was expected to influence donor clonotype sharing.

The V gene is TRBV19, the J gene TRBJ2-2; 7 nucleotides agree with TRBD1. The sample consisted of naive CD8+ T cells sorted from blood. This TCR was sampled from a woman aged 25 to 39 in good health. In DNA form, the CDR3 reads TGTGCCAGTAGTAGCCCAACGGGACAGACGAACACCGGGGAGCTGTTTTTT. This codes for CASSSPTGQTNTGELFF.